The clone carrying this TCR beta chain showed up just a few times. This sample is drawn from a study of blood T cell repertoires in COVID-19. Study context: The origin of the acute and convalescent COVID-19 samples was the United States, Italy and Spain. T cells, B-cell-depleted T cells, or PBMCs provided the cDNA or gDNA that served as material.

Germline CDR1 is GTSNPN and CDR2 is SVGIG (reference sequence). This CDR3 comprises 14 residues. V dropped 7 bases and J dropped 4 bases, with 16 bases sitting between them. Original processing notes: Reference gene primer amplification yielded estimated nucleated cell counts. Libraries were prepared by immunoSEQ multiplex PCR; TCRdb keeps only in-frame clonotypes and omits some of them. V and J calls and clone size are as listed in that table; D and trimming were resolved from the DNA. Among around 27,000 clones listed, 88% were seen once. The source of this sequence is a human donor in a cohort sampled during active COVID-19. The chain has TRBV30 and TRBJ2-2; a possible D gene is TRBD1 (6 bases). The sequencing input was peripheral blood. CDR3 nucleotides: TGTGCCTCAGTAGTGCAGGGGTTCACCGGGGAGCTGTTTTTT. Translation: CASVVQGFTGELFF.